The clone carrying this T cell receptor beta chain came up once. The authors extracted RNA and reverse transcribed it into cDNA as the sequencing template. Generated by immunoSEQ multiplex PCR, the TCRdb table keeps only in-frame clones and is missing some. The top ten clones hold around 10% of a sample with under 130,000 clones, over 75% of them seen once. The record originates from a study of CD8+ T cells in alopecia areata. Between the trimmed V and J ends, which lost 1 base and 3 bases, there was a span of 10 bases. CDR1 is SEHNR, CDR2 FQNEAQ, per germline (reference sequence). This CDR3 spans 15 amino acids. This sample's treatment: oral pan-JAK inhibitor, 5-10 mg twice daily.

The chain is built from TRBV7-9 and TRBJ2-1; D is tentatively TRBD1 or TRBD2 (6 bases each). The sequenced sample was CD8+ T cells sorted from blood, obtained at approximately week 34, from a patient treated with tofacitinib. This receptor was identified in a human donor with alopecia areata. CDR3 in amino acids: CASSLGGAIYNEQFF. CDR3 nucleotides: TGTGCCAGCAGCTTAGGGGGGGCCATCTACAATGAGCAGTTCTTC.